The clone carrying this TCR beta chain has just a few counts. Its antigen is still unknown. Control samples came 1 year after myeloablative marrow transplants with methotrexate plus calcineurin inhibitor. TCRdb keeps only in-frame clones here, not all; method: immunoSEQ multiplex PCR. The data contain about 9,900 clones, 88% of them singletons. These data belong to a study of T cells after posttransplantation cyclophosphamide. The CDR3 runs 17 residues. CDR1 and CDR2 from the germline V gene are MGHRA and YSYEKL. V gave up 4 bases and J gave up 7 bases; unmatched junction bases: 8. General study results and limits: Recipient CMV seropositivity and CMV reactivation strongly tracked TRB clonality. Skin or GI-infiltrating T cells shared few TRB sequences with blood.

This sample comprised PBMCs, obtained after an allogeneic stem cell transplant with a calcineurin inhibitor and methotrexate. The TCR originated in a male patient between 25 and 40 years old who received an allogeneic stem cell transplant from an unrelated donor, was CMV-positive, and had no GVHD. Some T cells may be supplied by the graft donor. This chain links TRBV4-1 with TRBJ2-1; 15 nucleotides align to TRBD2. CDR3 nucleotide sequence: TGCGCCAGCAGCCCTTCCTCGGGACTAGCGGGAGGTAATGAGCAGTTCTTC. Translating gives CASSPSSGLAGGNEQFF.